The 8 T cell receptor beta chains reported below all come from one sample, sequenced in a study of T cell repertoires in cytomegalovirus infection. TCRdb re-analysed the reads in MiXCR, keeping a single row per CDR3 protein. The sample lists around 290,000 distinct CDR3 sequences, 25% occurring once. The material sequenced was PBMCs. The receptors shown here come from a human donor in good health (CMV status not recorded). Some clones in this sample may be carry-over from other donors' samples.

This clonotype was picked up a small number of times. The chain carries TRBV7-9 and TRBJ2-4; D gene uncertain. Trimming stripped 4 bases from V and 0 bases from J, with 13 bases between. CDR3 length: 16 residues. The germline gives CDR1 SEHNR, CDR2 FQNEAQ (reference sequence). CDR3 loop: CASSSDGGLAKNIQYF. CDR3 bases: TGTGCCAGCAGCTCTGACGGTGGGCTAGCCAAAAACATTCAGTACTTC. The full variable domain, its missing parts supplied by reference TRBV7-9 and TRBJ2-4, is DTGVSQNPRHKITKRGQNVTFRCDPISEHNRLYWYRQTLGQGPEFLTYFQNEAQLEKSRLLSDRFSAERPKGSFSTLEIQRTEQGDSAMYLCASSSDGGLAKNIQYFGAGTRLSVL.

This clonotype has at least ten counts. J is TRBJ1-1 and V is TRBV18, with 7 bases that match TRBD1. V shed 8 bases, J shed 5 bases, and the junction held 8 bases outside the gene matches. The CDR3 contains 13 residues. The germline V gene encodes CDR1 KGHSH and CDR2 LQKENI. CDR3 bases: TGTGCCAGCAGCTTAGACAGGGCTACTGAAGCTTTCTTT. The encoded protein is CASSLDRATEAFF.

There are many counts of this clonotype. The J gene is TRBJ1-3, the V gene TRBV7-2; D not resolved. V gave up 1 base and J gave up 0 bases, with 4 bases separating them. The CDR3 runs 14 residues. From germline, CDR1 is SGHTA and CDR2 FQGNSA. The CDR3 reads CASSLVTSGNTIYF. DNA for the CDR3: TGTGCCAGCAGCTTAGTAACCTCTGGAAACACCATATATTTT. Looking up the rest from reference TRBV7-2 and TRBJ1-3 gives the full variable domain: GAGVSQSPSNKVTEKGKDVELRCDPISGHTALYWYRQSLGQGLEFLIYFQGNSAPDKSGLPSDRFSAERTGGSVSTLTIQRTQQEDSAVYLCASSLVTSGNTIYFGEGSWLTVV.

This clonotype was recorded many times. CDR3 in amino acids: CATVGAPSYNSPLHF. Written as DNA, the CDR3 is TGTGCCACCGTGGGAGCACCTAGTTATAATTCACCCCTCCACTTT. The chain links TRBV6-1 to TRBJ1-6; D unresolved. CDR3 size: 15 residues. From germline, CDR1 is MNHNS and CDR2 SASEGT. Trimming left V 10 bases short and J 4 bases short, with 17 bases between.

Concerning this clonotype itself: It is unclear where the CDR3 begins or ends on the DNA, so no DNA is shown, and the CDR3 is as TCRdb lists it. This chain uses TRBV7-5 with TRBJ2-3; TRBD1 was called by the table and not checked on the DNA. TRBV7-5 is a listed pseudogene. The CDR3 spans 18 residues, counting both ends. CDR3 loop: CISVPEAWDTASTDTQYF.

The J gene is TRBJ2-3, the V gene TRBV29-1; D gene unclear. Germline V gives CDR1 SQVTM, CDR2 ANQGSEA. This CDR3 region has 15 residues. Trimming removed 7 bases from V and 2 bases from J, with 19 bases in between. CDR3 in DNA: TGCAGCGCCAAAGGGTTCCATAAAGACACAGATACGCAGTATTTT. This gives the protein CSAKGFHKDTDTQYF.

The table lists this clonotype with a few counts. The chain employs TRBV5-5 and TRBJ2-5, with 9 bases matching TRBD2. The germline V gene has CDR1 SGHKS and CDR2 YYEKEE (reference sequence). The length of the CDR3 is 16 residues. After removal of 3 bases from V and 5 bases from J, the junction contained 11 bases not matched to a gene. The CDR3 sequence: CASSSTPGLAGETQYF. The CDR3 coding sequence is TGTGCCAGCAGCTCAACACCGGGACTAGCAGGGGAGACCCAGTACTTC.

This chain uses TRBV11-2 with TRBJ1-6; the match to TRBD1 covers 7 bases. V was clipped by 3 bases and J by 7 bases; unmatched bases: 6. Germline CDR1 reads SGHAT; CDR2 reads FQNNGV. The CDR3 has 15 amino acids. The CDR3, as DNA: TGTGCCAGCAGCTTCACAGGGGCCGGGAATTCACCCCTCCACTTT. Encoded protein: CASSFTGAGNSPLHF.